This T cell receptor (beta chain) was identified during a study of cytomegalovirus exposure and HLA in healthy donors. General study points: TCR beta V segments were, for the most part, productive about 87% or about 30% of the time in an earlier analysis.

Of note for this clone: What it recognizes is unknown.

Vbeta (60) and Jbeta (13) primers were used in the PCR. The protocol was immunoSEQ multiplex PCR, while the TCRdb copy is restricted to in-frame clones and leaves out a portion. This sample carries more than 90,000 clones, with approximately 6.2% going to the ten biggest clones. The CDR3 runs to 17 residues. In germline, CDR1 is LNHDA, CDR2 SQIVND (reference sequence). Trimming left V 5 bases short and J 6 bases short, with 23 bases between. The TCR originated in a man aged 35-49 years in good health and CMV-seropositive. Sequenced: PBMCs. The genes are TRBV19 and TRBJ1-5; D not certain. The CDR3 sequence: CASSEGKGVLGGQPQHF. The CDR3 DNA reads as TGTGCCAGTAGTGAGGGAAAGGGTGTATTGGGCGGTCAGCCCCAGCATTTT.